The present entry profiles one T cell receptor beta chain with its context. This specimen comes from a study of blood T cell repertoires in COVID-19. About the study: The cDNA or gDNA used as material had been derived from T cells, B-cell-depleted T cells, or PBMCs.

Grouping used clinical history reported by participants in a survey and questionnaire. Either two negative PCRs, clearance, or symptom resolution qualified Cohort 3 donors as recovered. Assay: immunoSEQ multiplex PCR; the TCRdb copy retains only in-frame clones and omits some. This table holds 150,000 to 180,000 clones, about 81% found once. V trimming: 6 bases; J trimming: 6 bases; junction bases outside the gene matches: 0. The CDR3 has 12 residues. The germline V gene encodes CDR1 SQVTM and CDR2 ANQGSEA. The TCR was taken from a middle-aged man who had recovered from COVID-19. The material sequenced was PBMCs or T cells enriched from blood (not recorded which). V is TRBV29-1 and J is TRBJ2-1; 12 bases agree with TRBD2. CDR3 protein: CSVGLAGNEQFF. CDR3 DNA sequence: TGCAGCGTGGGACTAGCGGGCAATGAGCAGTTCTTC.